A single sample gave rise to the 8 T cell receptor beta chains below, sequenced in a study of shared clonotypes between healthy human individuals. Naive CD8 cells comprised CD45RO-negative, CCR7-positively selected cells, excluding terminally differentiated effector memory CD45RA+ cells. Measured with immunoSEQ multiplex PCR; TCRdb has only the in-frame clones, and not every one. The sample lists about 680,000 clones; about 92% were seen once. Source material: naive CD8+ T cells sorted from blood. The source is a man aged 25-45 years in good health.

This chain uses TRBV6-1 with TRBJ2-7; 12 nucleotides align to TRBD2. The J segment lost 4 bases and the V segment lost 4 bases, leaving 2 bases of the junction unmatched. The CDR3 is 14 residues long. Germline CDR1 MNHNS, CDR2 SASEGT. The CDR3 sequence: CASSVTSGSYEQYF. In DNA, the CDR3 is TGTGCCAGCAGTGTGACTAGCGGGAGTTACGAGCAGTACTTC.

The chain couples TRBV4-1 to TRBJ1-2; 8 nucleotides match TRBD1. Germline assignment: CDR1 MGHRA and CDR2 YSYEKL. CDR3 length: 17 amino acids. Unmatched junction bases numbered 11, after V lost 2 bases and J lost 3 bases. The CDR3 DNA reads TGCGCCAGCAGCCAACACAGGGGGACGACTTCCTACTATGGCTACACCTTC. It encodes CASSQHRGTTSYYGYTF.

The genes are TRBV28 and TRBJ1-2, with a possible D match to TRBD1 (5 bases). The CDR3 is 11 residues long. Germline values: CDR1 MDHEN, CDR2 SYDVKM. Trimming removed 11 bases at V and 7 bases at J, with 14 bases between. The CDR3 spells CAFGRGLGYTF. For the CDR3, the DNA is TGTGCCTTTGGTAGGGGACTTGGCTACACCTTC.

The chain employs TRBV7-8 and TRBJ2-7; 10 positions match TRBD1. Germline assignment: CDR1 SGHVS and CDR2 FQNEAQ. Losses at the gene ends were 8 bases for V and 1 base for J; bases not matched to a gene: 2. The CDR3 has 13 amino acids. CDR3 DNA: TGTGCCAGCCGGGACAGGGGTTCCTACGAGCAGTACTTC. This encodes CASRDRGSYEQYF.

This clone has just one count. The chain uses TRBV9 and TRBJ1-3; maybe TRBD1 (6 bases). Germline assignment: CDR1 SGDLS and CDR2 YYNGEE. V was clipped by 0 bases and J by 5 bases, with 12 bases between them. This CDR3 comprises 15 residues. The CDR3 protein is CASSVGHRERNTIYF. CDR3 sequence (DNA): TGTGCCAGCAGCGTAGGCCACAGGGAAAGAAACACCATATATTTT.

As to this clone: In the same sample, other DNA sequences code for this CDR3. The chain is built from TRBV27 and TRBJ1-5, with no clear D. The germline V and J ends were trimmed by 3 bases and 0 bases, with 3 bases remaining between them. This CDR3 is 13 amino acids long. CDR1 is MNHEY and CDR2 is SMNVEV in the germline V gene (reference sequence). CDR3 DNA: TGTGCCAGCAGTTTTAATAGCAATCAGCCCCAGCATTTT. As protein: CASSFNSNQPQHF.

The chain employs TRBV9 and TRBJ2-3; D possibly corresponds to TRBD2 (5 bases). Germline CDR1 and CDR2: SGDLS and YYNGEE. This CDR3 has 15 amino acids. Trimming removed 0 bases at V and 1 base at J, with 9 bases between. DNA of the CDR3: TGTGCCAGCAGCGTAGGGGTTAGCGGCACAGATACGCAGTATTTT. Translating it yields CASSVGVSGTDTQYF.

This clone was seen only once. The J gene is TRBJ2-3, the V gene TRBV27, with D hard to call. CDR3 size: 11 residues. CDR1 is MNHEY and CDR2 is SMNVEV in the germline V gene (reference sequence). V dropped 7 bases and J dropped 5 bases, with 7 bases sitting between them. The CDR3 protein is CASTWGDTQYF. The CDR3 DNA follows: TGTGCCAGCACTTGGGGAGATACGCAGTATTTT.